A selection of T cell receptor beta chains follows, all from one sample in a study of blood T cell repertoires in COVID-19. Sequencing was performed with immunoSEQ multiplex PCR; in TCRdb, only in-frame clones are kept and a portion is missing. This table holds a few hundred thousand clones, 65% to 90% found once. Sequenced sample: peripheral blood. These receptors all stem from a human donor in a cohort sampled during active COVID-19. The CDR3 runs from the conserved cysteine through the conserved F or W. D genes are given only for firm matches. Where a row states a size, it is once, few, many or the class of an expanded clone; other rows omit it.

j_gene | v_gene | abundance | d_gene | CDR3nt | CDR3aa
TRBJ2-1 | TRBV2 | - | TRBD2 | TGTGCCAGCAGTGTGAATAGCGGGGGGGCCCAGTTCTTC | CASSVNSGGAQFF
TRBJ1-1 | TRBV7-9 | - | TRBD1 | TGTGCCAGCCAGCTTAGACAGGGCTGGGACACTGAAGCTTTCTTT | CASQLRQGWDTEAFF
TRBJ2-1 | TRBV12-3/TRBV12-4 | once | - | TGTGCCAGCAGCTACTGGGGCGGAGAGCAGTTCTTC | CASSYWGGEQFF
TRBJ2-5 | TRBV2 | - | TRBD2 | TGTGCCAGCACCCCGGGACTAGCCTCCCAAGAGACCCAGTACTTC | CASTPGLASQETQYF
TRBJ1-1 | TRBV27 | - | - | TGTGCCAGCAGTTTGGGGAGGGAAGCTTTCTTT | CASSLGREAFF
TRBJ2-7 | TRBV6-5 | - | - | TGTGCCAGCAGCCGAGGACAGTCCAACGAGCAGTACTTC | CASSRGQSNEQYF
TRBJ1-2 | TRBV6-5 | many | - | TGTGCCAGCAGTCCCGAGTTCCGGACAGCTTATGGCTACACCTTC | CASSPEFRTAYGYTF
TRBJ1-5 | TRBV4-1 | - | - | TGCGCCAGCAGCCAAGTACCGGTCAATCAGCCCCAGCATTTT | CASSQVPVNQPQHF
TRBJ1-5 | TRBV19 | - | - | TGTGCCAGTAGTTTCAACCGGGATGGAAATCAGCCCCAGCATTTT | CASSFNRDGNQPQHF
TRBJ2-3 | TRBV3-1/TRBV3-2 | once | TRBD2 | TGTGCCAGCAGCCATAGCGGGGCTAGCACAGATACGCAGTATTTT | CASSHSGASTDTQYF
TRBJ2-2 | TRBV6-5 | - | - | TGTGCCAGCAGTTACGGGGGGGCTTTGAACACCGGGGAGCTGTTTTTT | CASSYGGALNTGELFF
TRBJ2-3 | TRBV7-6 | - | TRBD2 | TGTGCCAGCAGCTTTGAGTCGGGGGGGCATGGAGATACGCAGTATTTT | CASSFESGGHGDTQYF
TRBJ2-2 | TRBV15 | - | TRBD1 | TGTGCCACCAGCAGGCGGACAGGAGTCTACACCGGGGAGCTGTTTTTT | CATSRRTGVYTGELFF
TRBJ1-1 | TRBV30 | once | - | TGTGCCTGGAAAGGGGGACATCTGAACACTGAAGCTTTCTTT | CAWKGGHLNTEAFF
TRBJ2-7 | TRBV7-7 | - | TRBD2 | TGTGCCAGCAGCTTAACAGCGGGGGACGAGCAGTACTTC | CASSLTAGDEQYF
TRBJ1-2 | TRBV19 | - | - | TGTGCCAGTAGTTTCTACCGGGGGAAAGTATCCTATGGCTACACCTTC | CASSFYRGKVSYGYTF
TRBJ2-7 | TRBV7-9 | few | TRBD2 | TGTGCCAGCAGCCCCCGGGGTAGCGGGGCCTACGAGCAGTACTTC | CASSPRGSGAYEQYF
TRBJ1-1 | TRBV27 | - | TRBD1 | TGTGCCAGCAGTCCGTGGACAGGGGACACTGAAGCTTTCTTT | CASSPWTGDTEAFF
TRBJ1-1 | TRBV9 | - | - | TGTGCCAGCAGCGTAGGATACGGAGTGAACACTGAAGCTTTCTTT | CASSVGYGVNTEAFF
TRBJ1-2 | TRBV6-5 | few | - | TGTGCCAGTTCTAGAAACCAACGTGAGACCTTC | CASSRNQRETF
TRBJ2-5 | TRBV14 | - | - | TGTGCCAGCAGCCAGGCATACCTCCAAGAGACCCAGTACTTC | CASSQAYLQETQYF
TRBJ2-4 | TRBV15 | - | TRBD1 | TGTGCCACCAGCAGAGATGATTTCTGGGACAGGGTTGCCAAAAACATTCAGTACTTC | CATSRDDFWDRVAKNIQYF
TRBJ1-1 | TRBV29-1 | - | TRBD1 | TGCAGCGTTGACAGACAGGGCATGAACACTGAAGCTTTCTTT | CSVDRQGMNTEAFF
TRBJ2-1 | TRBV7-3 | - | TRBD2 | TGTGCCAGCAGCTTAATCGGGGGGGAGCAGTTCTTC | CASSLIGGEQFF
TRBJ2-3 | TRBV24-1 | - | TRBD1 | TGTGCCACCAGTGATTGGGGACTGACAGGGGCAGATACGCAGTATTTT | CATSDWGLTGADTQYF
TRBJ1-3 | TRBV27 | - | TRBD1 | TGTGCCAGCAGTCCAAGGGGACAGCTCTCTGGAAACACCATATATTTT | CASSPRGQLSGNTIYF
TRBJ2-7 | TRBV5-1 | once | - | TGCGCCAGCAGCAAGGGACAAGTCTACGAGCAGTACTTC | CASSKGQVYEQYF